This T cell receptor (beta chain) emerged from a study of CD8 T cells in Susac syndrome. Sequencing targeted TCR beta in T cells from blood (CD8+ and CD4+). Negative isolation yielded the CD8+ and CD4+ T cells, while FACS enriched the TEMRA cells. General study findings and limits: It was acknowledged in the study that the number of individuals who were included in its TCR sequencing and HLA analysis was relatively small.

To note about this clonotype: What it recognizes is unknown.

This CDR3 is 15 amino acids long. V was shortened by 0 bases and J by 6 bases, with 12 bases between the two germline ends. The authors reverse transcribed roughly 0.5 to 1 ug RNA with random hexamers. It was immunoSEQ multiplex PCR that amplified TCR beta CDR3 across 54 Vbeta and 13 Jbeta. MiXCR, applied by TCRdb to the immunoSEQ multiplex PCR reads, yields one record per CDR3 protein. The sample lists 300,000 or so distinct CDR3 sequences, about 91% occurring once. What was sequenced was CD4+ T cells from PBMCs. The receptor was derived from a human donor with multiple sclerosis. V usage is TRBV12-3 or TRBV12-4 and J usage is TRBJ1-5, with D unclear. CDR3 region: CASSLAGTGIQPQHF. CDR3 nucleotides: TGTGCCAGCAGTTTAGCAGGAACCGGGATTCAGCCCCAGCATTTT.